This T cell receptor (beta chain) emerged from a study of blood T cell repertoires in COVID-19. Background on the study: Spain, Italy and the United States supplied samples that represented acute and convalescent COVID-19. T cells, B-cell-depleted T cells, or PBMCs supplied cDNA or gDNA.

With regard to this clone: The sample has other DNA sequences that encode this CDR3 too.

As processed by the authors: The authors estimated nucleated cell counts from reference gene primer amplification. TCRdb's table, derived via immunoSEQ multiplex PCR, lists solely in-frame clones and lacks some. V, J and clone size derive from that table, while D and trimming were established from the DNA sequence. In the table there are 130,000 to 150,000 clones, about four fifths of which are singletons. This CDR3 has 13 amino acids. Trimming shortened V by 1 base and J by 2 bases, and 6 bases separated the two germline ends. Germline V gene sequence: CDR1 SGDLS, CDR2 YYNGEE. Sequenced: peripheral blood. This sequence joins TRBV9 and TRBJ1-1; TRBD1 is a possible D gene (5 bases). This receptor was taken from an elderly woman with acute or convalescent COVID-19. The CDR3 coding sequence is TGTGCCAGCAGCGTACAGGGAAACACTGAAGCTTTCTTT. Protein sequence: CASSVQGNTEAFF.